This paragraph covers one T cell receptor (beta chain) sequence. Sequencing was performed with immunoSEQ multiplex PCR; in TCRdb, only in-frame clones are kept and a portion is missing. The repertoire includes roughly 38,000 clones, roughly 92% of them detected once, and approximately 0.81% sits in the top ten. This record belongs to a study of T cell changes during pregnancy in multiple sclerosis. Trimming left V 0 bases short and J 2 bases short, with 8 bases between. Germline CDR1 is MNHEY and CDR2 is SVGAGI. The CDR3 runs 14 residues. The chain couples TRBV6-5 to TRBJ2-7; a possible D gene is TRBD1 (5 bases). The sequencing used CD4+ T cells from peripheral blood mononuclear cells, collected before pregnancy. The origin of this receptor is a female donor with multiple sclerosis, enrolled in a pregnancy study. CDR3 in amino acids: CASSYSQGTYEQYF. CDR3 bases: TGTGCCAGCAGTTACTCCCAGGGTACCTACGAGCAGTACTTC.